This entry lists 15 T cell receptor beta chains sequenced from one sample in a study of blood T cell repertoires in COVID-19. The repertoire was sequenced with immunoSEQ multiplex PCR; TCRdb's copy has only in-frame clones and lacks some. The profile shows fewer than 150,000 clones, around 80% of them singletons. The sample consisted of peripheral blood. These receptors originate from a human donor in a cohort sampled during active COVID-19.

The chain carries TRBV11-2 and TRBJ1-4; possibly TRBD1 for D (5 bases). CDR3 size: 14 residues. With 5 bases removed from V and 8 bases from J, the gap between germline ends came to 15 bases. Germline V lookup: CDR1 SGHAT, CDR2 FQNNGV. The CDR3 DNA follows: TGTGCCAGCAGCCAACAGGTACCGATGGAAAAACTGTTTTTT. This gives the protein CASSQQVPMEKLFF.

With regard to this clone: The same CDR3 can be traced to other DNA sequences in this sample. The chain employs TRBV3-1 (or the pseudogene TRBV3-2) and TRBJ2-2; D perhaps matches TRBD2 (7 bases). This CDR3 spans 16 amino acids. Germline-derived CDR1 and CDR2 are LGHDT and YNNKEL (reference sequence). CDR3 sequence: CPRSHGGGGRTGELFF. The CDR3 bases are TGTCCCCGCAGCCATGGGGGCGGGGGACGTACCGGGGAGCTGTTTTTT.

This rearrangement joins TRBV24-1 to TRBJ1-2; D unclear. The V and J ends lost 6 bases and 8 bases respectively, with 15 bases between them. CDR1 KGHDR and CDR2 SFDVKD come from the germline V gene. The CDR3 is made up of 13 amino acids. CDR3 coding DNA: TGTGCCACCAGTTCGAGCGGGGAGGGCGGCTACACCTTC. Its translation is CATSSSGEGGYTF.

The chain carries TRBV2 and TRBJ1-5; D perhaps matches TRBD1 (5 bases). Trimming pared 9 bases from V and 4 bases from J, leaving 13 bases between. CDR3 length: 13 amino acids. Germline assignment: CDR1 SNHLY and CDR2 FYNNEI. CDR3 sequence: CASIRDSNQPQHF. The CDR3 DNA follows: TGTGCCAGTATCCGGGACTCAAATCAGCCCCAGCATTTT.

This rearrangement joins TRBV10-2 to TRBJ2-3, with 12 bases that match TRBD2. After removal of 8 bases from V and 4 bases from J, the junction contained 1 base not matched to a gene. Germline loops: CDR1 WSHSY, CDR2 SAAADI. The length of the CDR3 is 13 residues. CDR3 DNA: TGCGCCAGCGGACTAGCGGGGCCAGATACGCAGTATTTT. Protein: CASGLAGPDTQYF.

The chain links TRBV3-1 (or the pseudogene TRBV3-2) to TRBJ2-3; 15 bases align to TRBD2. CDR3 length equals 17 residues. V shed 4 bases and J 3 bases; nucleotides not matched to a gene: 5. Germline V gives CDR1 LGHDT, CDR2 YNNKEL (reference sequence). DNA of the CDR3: TGTGCCAGCAGCCCGGGACTAGCGGGGGGAATGACAGATACGCAGTATTTT. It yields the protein CASSPGLAGGMTDTQYF.

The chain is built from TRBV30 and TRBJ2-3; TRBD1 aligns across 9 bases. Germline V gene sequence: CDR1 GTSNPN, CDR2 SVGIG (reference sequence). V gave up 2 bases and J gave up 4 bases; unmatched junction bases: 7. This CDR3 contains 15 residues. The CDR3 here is CAWSLTGGGSDTQYF. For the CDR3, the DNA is TGTGCCTGGAGTTTAACAGGGGGCGGTTCAGATACGCAGTATTTT.

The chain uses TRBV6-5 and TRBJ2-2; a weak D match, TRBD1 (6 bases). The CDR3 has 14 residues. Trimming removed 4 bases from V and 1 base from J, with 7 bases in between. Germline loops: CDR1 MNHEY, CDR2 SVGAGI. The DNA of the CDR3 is TGTGCCAGCAGTTCGGGACAGAACACCGGGGAGCTGTTTTTT. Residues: CASSSGQNTGELFF.

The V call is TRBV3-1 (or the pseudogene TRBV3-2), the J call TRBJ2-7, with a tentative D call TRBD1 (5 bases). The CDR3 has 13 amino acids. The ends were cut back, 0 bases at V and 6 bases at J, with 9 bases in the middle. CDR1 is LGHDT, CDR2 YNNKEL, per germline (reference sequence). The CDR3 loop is CASSQEWGGEQYF. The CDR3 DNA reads TGTGCCAGCAGCCAAGAATGGGGCGGCGAGCAGTACTTC.

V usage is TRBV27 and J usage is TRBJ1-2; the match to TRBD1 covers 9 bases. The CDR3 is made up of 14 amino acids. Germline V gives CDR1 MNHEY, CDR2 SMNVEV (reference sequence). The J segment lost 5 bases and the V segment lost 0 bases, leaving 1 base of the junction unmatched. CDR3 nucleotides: TGTGCCAGCAGTTTATCGGGACAGGGTTATGGCTACACCTTC. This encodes CASSLSGQGYGYTF.

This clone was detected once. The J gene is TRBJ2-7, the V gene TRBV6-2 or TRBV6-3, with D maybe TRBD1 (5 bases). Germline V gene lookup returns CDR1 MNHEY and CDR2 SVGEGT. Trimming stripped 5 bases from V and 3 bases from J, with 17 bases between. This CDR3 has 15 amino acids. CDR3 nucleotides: TGTGCCAGCAGTGGGATCAGGGTCCTTCACTACGAGCAGTACTTC. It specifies CASSGIRVLHYEQYF.

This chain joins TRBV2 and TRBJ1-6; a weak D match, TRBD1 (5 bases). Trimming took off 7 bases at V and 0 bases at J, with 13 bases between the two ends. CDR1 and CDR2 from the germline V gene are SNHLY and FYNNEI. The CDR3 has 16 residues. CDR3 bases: TGTGCCAGCATCCCGGGACTGAGCTCCTATAATTCACCCCTCCACTTT. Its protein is CASIPGLSSYNSPLHF.

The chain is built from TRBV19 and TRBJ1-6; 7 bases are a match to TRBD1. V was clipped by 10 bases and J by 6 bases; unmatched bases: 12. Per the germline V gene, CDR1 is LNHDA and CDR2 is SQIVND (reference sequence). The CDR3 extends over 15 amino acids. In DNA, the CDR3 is TGTGCCACCGACGACATGACAGGGACTAATTCACCCCTCCACTTT. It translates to CATDDMTGTNSPLHF.

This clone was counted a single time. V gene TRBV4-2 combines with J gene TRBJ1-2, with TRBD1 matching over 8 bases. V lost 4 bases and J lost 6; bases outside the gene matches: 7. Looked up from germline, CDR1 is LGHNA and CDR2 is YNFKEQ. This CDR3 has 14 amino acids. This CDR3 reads CASSLQGVRDGYTF. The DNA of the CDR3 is TGTGCCAGCAGCCTACAGGGGGTAAGGGATGGCTACACCTTC.

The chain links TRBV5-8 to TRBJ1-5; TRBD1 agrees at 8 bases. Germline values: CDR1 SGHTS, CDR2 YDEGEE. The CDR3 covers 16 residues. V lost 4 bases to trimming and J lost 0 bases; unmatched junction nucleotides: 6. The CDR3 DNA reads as TGTGCCAGCAGCGACAGGGGCCCGTATAGCAATCAGCCCCAGCATTTT. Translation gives CASSDRGPYSNQPQHF.